These 21 T cell receptor beta chains were sequenced from one sample in a study of cytomegalovirus exposure and HLA in healthy donors. PCR primers comprised 60 Vbeta and 13 Jbeta primers. Repertoires were generated with immunoSEQ multiplex PCR, while TCRdb's copy carries only in-frame clones and drops some. Here the sample spans over 95,000 clones, 67% being singletons. Sequenced material: PBMCs. These receptors all stem from a man aged 18-30 years in good health and CMV-seropositive.

The chain recombines TRBV7-6 with TRBJ2-7; unclear D gene. The length of the CDR3 is 13 residues. V was cut by 1 base and J by 1 base, with 5 bases left in between. Looked up from germline, CDR1 is SGHVS and CDR2 is FNYEAQ. CDR3: CASSLERSYEQYF. The CDR3 DNA is TGTGCCAGCAGCTTAGAGAGATCCTACGAGCAGTACTTC.

There are a few counts of this clone. The chain couples TRBV5-1 to TRBJ1-1, with 7 bases fitting TRBD1. CDR1 and CDR2 (germline): SGHRS, YFSETQ. There are 13 residues in the CDR3. After removal of 5 bases from V and 0 bases from J, the junction contained 1 base not matched to a gene. Here the CDR3 reads CASRGTVNTEAFF. CDR3 DNA sequence: TGCGCCAGCAGGGGGACAGTGAACACTGAAGCTTTCTTT.

V and J are TRBV2 and TRBJ1-5; D is possibly TRBD1 (6 bases). Trimming stripped 4 bases from V and 0 bases from J, with 7 bases between. Germline assignment: CDR1 SNHLY and CDR2 FYNNEI. CDR3 size: 14 residues. The CDR3 spells CASSVGGSNQPQHF. DNA for the CDR3: TGTGCCAGCAGTGTAGGGGGTAGCAATCAGCCCCAGCATTTT.

The sample holds a few counts of this clone. The chain couples TRBV5-6 to TRBJ1-2; 7 bases agree with TRBD1. Germline V gives CDR1 SGHDT, CDR2 YYEEEE. This CDR3 has 15 amino acids. V lost 2 bases and J lost 4; bases outside the gene matches: 8. The CDR3 DNA follows: TGTGCCAGCAGCTTCATTGACAGGGTCGGCTATGGCTACACCTTC. Its translation: CASSFIDRVGYGYTF.

V is TRBV25-1 and J is TRBJ1-2, with TRBD1 matching 8 bases. Germline V gene lookup returns CDR1 MGHDK and CDR2 SYGVNS. The CDR3 covers 15 residues. Unmatched junction bases numbered 3, after V lost 1 base and J lost 2 bases. DNA of the CDR3: TGTGCCAGCAGTGAATGGACAGGGTGGAACTATGGCTACACCTTC. Amino acids: CASSEWTGWNYGYTF.

The chain is built from TRBV15 and TRBJ1-1; D gene uncertain. V was trimmed by 3 bases and J by 1 base, leaving 6 bases between them. This CDR3 contains 13 residues. Looked up from germline, CDR1 is LNHNV and CDR2 is YYDKDF (reference sequence). The CDR3 loop reads CATSRRGNTEAFF. CDR3 bases: TGTGCCACCAGCAGGCGGGGGAACACTGAAGCTTTCTTT.

J is TRBJ2-5 and V is TRBV2; 10 nucleotides line up with TRBD2. The CDR3 is 15 amino acids. J gave up 5 bases and V 2 bases, and 5 bases lay outside the gene matches. In germline, CDR1 is SNHLY, CDR2 FYNNEI. CDR3: CASSETSGVLETQYF. Here the CDR3 DNA reads TGTGCCAGCAGTGAAACTAGCGGGGTGCTGGAGACCCAGTACTTC. The full variable domain, in which reference TRBV2 and TRBJ2-5 provide the parts outside the CDR3, is EPEVTQTPSHQVTQMGQEVILRCVPISNHLYFYWYRQILGQKVEFLVSFYNNEISEKSEIFDDQFSVERPDGSNFTLKIRSTKLEDSAMYFCASSETSGVLETQYFGPGTRLLVL.

The chain uses TRBV30 and TRBJ2-3; D gene ambiguous. The germline V and J ends were trimmed by 3 bases and 4 bases, with 20 bases remaining between them. CDR3 length: 16 amino acids. CDR1 is GTSNPN and CDR2 is SVGIG in the germline V gene (reference sequence). The CDR3 region is CAWRSHRRRVADTQYF. The CDR3 bases are TGTGCCTGGAGAAGTCACCGGAGACGGGTGGCAGATACGCAGTATTTT.

This chain uses TRBV6-6 with TRBJ1-1, with unresolved D. This CDR3 has 13 residues. Looked up from germline, CDR1 is MNHNY and CDR2 is SVGAGI (reference sequence). Trimming stripped 6 bases from V and 3 bases from J, with 11 bases between. The CDR3 region is CASSPVVYTEAFF. CDR3 sequence (DNA): TGTGCCAGCAGCCCTGTCGTTTACACTGAAGCTTTCTTT.

This clone has a single count. The chain joins TRBV20-1 to TRBJ1-2, with D possibly TRBD1 on 6 matching bases. The CDR3 is 11 residues long. Germline CDR1 is DFQATT and CDR2 is SNEGSKA (reference sequence). CDR3 DNA: TGCAGGGTCGGACAGTCCTATGGCTACACCTTC. This encodes CRVGQSYGYTF.

The chain is built from TRBV7-2 and TRBJ2-3; 7 bases map to TRBD1. Per the germline V gene, CDR1 is SGHTA and CDR2 is FQGNSA. This CDR3 region has 15 residues. Trimming removed 6 bases from V and 1 base from J; junction bases left unmatched: 7. As DNA, the CDR3 is TGTGCCAGCAGAATGAGACAGGGCCGCACAGATACGCAGTATTTT. Its protein product is CASRMRQGRTDTQYF.

This clone was seen more than once but under ten times. The genes are TRBV28 and TRBJ2-2, with 8 nucleotides matching TRBD1. J was trimmed by 9 bases and V by 1 base; bases with no gene match: 10. Germline V gene sequence: CDR1 MDHEN, CDR2 SYDVKM. The CDR3 runs 16 residues. The CDR3 sequence is CASSLFSGTGIRELFF. Written as DNA, the CDR3 is TGTGCCAGCAGTTTATTTTCTGGGACAGGAATCAGGGAGCTGTTTTTT.

The chain links TRBV4-2 to TRBJ2-1; 8 nucleotides align to TRBD2. Germline CDR1 is LGHNA and CDR2 is YNFKEQ. The CDR3 runs 16 residues. V lost 0 bases and J lost 14; bases outside the gene matches: 15. CDR3 coding DNA: TGTGCCAGCAGCCAAGATCGCCCCCCACGCGGGGGGAGGAAGTTCTTC. It codes for CASSQDRPPRGGRKFF.

The rearrangement uses TRBV2 and TRBJ2-1; a possible D gene is TRBD1 (6 bases). Germline V gene data show CDR1 as SNHLY and CDR2 as FYNNEI. The CDR3 spans 11 residues. V shed 6 bases and J shed 7 bases, with 7 bases lying between them. The CDR3 coding sequence is TGTGCCAGCAGGCAGGGGAATGAGCAGTTCTTC. It translates to CASRQGNEQFF.

The chain employs TRBV28 and TRBJ2-2; D uncertain. Germline values: CDR1 MDHEN, CDR2 SYDVKM. The CDR3 length is 12 residues. V was trimmed by 7 bases and J by 7 bases, leaving 10 bases between them. CDR3 protein: CASTIRVGELFF. The CDR3 nucleotides read TGTGCCAGCACCATTCGGGTCGGGGAGCTGTTTTTT.

The J gene is TRBJ1-1, the V gene TRBV13; D might be TRBD1 (5 bases). There are 15 residues in the CDR3. Per germline, CDR1 PRHDT and CDR2 FYEKMQ (reference sequence). The germline V and J ends were trimmed by 2 bases and 2 bases, with 12 bases remaining between them. CDR3 amino acids: CASSLRGNLNTEAFF. The CDR3 DNA reads TGTGCCAGCAGCTTAAGGGGAAACTTAAACACTGAAGCTTTCTTT.

The chain is built from TRBV11-2 and TRBJ1-5; TRBD1 is a possible D gene (5 bases). V was pared by 0 bases and J by 6 bases, with 12 bases between. The CDR3 contains 15 residues. The germline V gene encodes CDR1 SGHAT and CDR2 FQNNGV. The CDR3 region has the DNA TGTGCCAGCAGCTTAGAGGCAGGGAGGGGTCAGCCCCAGCATTTT. Its translation is CASSLEAGRGQPQHF.

The chain combines TRBV6-1 with TRBJ1-3; 9 nucleotides line up with TRBD1. Germline CDR1 MNHNS, CDR2 SASEGT. The J segment lost 0 bases and the V segment lost 6 bases, leaving 3 bases of the junction unmatched. This CDR3 spans 15 amino acids. The CDR3: CASSRDRDSGNTIYF. CDR3 DNA: TGTGCCAGCAGCAGGGACAGGGACTCTGGAAACACCATATATTTT.

This rearrangement joins TRBV5-6 to TRBJ1-1; TRBD1 aligns across 8 bases. The ends lost 3 bases at V and 0 bases at J; junction bases unmatched: 7. The CDR3 is made up of 16 amino acids. Germline V gene sequence: CDR1 SGHDT, CDR2 YYEEEE. This chain's CDR3 is CASSWAGGVLNTEAFF. Written as DNA, the CDR3 is TGTGCCAGCAGCTGGGCAGGGGGCGTCCTGAACACTGAAGCTTTCTTT. Full variable domain (rest looked up from reference TRBV5-6 and TRBJ1-1): DAGVTQSPTHLIKTRGQQVTLRCSPKSGHDTVSWYQQALGQGPQFIFQYYEEEERQRGNFPDRFSGHQFPNYSSELNVNALLLGDSALYLCASSWAGGVLNTEAFFGQGTRLTVV.

This clone showed up just a few times. The V gene is TRBV7-6, the J gene TRBJ2-6; D unresolved. The ends were cut back, 0 bases at V and 0 bases at J, with 6 bases in the middle. In germline, CDR1 is SGHVS, CDR2 FNYEAQ. This CDR3 region has 16 residues. CDR3 loop: CASSLARDSGANVLTF. DNA of the CDR3: TGTGCCAGCAGCTTAGCGCGAGACTCTGGGGCCAACGTCCTGACTTTC.

V gene TRBV7-9 combines with J gene TRBJ2-1; 9 nucleotides align to TRBD2. Germline-derived CDR1 and CDR2 are SEHNR and FQNEAQ (reference sequence). The ends lost 5 bases at V and 7 bases at J; junction bases unmatched: 15. The CDR3 runs to 17 residues. DNA for the CDR3: TGTGCCAGCAGCCGGGGGGTCGGCGGGACTAGCCGAAATGAGCAGTTCTTC. Translated: CASSRGVGGTSRNEQFF.